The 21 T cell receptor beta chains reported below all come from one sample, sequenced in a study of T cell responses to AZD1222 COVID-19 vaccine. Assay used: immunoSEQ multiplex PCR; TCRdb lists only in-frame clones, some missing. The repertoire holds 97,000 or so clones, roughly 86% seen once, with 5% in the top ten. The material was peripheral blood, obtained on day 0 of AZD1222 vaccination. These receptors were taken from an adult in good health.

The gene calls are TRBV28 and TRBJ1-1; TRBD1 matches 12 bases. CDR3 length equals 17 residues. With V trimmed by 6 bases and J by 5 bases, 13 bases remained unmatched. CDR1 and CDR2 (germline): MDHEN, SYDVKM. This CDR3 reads CASRSPLGQGASTEAFF. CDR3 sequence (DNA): TGTGCCAGCAGAAGCCCCCTGGGACAGGGGGCCTCGACTGAAGCTTTCTTT.

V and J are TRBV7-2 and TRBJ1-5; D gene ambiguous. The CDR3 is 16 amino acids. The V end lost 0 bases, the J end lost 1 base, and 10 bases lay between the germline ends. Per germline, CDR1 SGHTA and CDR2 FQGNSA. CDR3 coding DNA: TGTGCCAGCAGCTTAGCATCTTCCATAAGCAATCAGCCCCAGCATTTT. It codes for CASSLASSISNQPQHF.

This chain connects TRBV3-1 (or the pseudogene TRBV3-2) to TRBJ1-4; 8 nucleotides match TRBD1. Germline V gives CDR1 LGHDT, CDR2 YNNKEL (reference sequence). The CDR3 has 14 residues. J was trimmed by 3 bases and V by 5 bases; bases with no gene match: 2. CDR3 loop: CASSETGANEKLFF. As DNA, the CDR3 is TGTGCCAGCAGCGAGACAGGGGCTAATGAAAAACTGTTTTTT.

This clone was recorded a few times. The CDR3 DNA sequence: TGTGCCAGCAGCGCCCAGTCCCCGTGGGAGACCCAGTACTTC. Translated, it gives CASSAQSPWETQYF. The chain employs TRBV9 and TRBJ2-5; D gene uncertain. The CDR3 sequence is 14 residues long. CDR1 and CDR2 (germline): SGDLS, YYNGEE. V lost 3 bases, J lost 5 bases, and 14 bases lay in between.

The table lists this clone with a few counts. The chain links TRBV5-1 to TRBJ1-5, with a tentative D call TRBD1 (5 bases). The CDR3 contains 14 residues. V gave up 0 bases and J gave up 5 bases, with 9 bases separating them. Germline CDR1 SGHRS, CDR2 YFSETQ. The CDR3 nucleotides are TGCGCCAGCAGCTTGGCCCCGGGGGATCAGCCCCAGCATTTT. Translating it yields CASSLAPGDQPQHF.

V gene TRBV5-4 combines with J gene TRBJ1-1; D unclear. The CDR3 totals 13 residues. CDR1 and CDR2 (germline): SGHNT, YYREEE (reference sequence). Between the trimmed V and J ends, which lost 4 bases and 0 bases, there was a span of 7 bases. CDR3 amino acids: CASSEGVNTEAFF. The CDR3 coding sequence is TGTGCCAGCAGCGAGGGTGTGAACACTGAAGCTTTCTTT.

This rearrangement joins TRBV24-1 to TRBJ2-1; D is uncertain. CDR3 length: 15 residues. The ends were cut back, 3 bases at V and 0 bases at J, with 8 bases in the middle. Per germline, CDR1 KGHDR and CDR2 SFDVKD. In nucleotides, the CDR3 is TGTGCCACCAGTGATAGAGGACGCTCCTACAATGAGCAGTTCTTC. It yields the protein CATSDRGRSYNEQFF.

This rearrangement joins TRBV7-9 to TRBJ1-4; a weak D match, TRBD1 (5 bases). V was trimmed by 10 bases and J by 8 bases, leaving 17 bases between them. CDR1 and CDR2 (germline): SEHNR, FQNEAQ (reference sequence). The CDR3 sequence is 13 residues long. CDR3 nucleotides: TGTGCCAACGGGGCGGGGTCCAACGAAAAACTGTTTTTT. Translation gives CANGAGSNEKLFF.

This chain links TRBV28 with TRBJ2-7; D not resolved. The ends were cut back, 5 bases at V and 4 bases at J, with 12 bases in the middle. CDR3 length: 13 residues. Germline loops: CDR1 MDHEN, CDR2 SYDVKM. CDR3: CASSLFRGYEQYF. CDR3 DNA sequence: TGTGCCAGCAGTCTATTCCGCGGATACGAGCAGTACTTC.

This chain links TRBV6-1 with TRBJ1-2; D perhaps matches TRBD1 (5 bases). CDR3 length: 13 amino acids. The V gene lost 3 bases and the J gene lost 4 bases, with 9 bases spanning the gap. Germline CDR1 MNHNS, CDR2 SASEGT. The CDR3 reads CASSDSGGYGYTF. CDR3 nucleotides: TGTGCCAGCAGTGACAGCGGGGGCTATGGCTACACCTTC.

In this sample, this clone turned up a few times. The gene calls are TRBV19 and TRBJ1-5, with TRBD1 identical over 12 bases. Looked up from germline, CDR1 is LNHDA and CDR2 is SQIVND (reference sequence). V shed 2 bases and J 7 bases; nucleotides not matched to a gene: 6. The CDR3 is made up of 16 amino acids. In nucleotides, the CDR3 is TGTGCCAGTAGTATACCGGGACAGGGGGCTAAACAGCCCCAGCATTTT. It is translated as CASSIPGQGAKQPQHF.

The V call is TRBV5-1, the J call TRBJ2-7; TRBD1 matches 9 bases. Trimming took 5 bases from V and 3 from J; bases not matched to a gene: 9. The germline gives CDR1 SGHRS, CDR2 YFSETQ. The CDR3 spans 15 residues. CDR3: CASRTAGTGIYEQYF. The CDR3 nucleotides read TGCGCCAGCAGGACCGCCGGGACAGGGATCTACGAGCAGTACTTC.

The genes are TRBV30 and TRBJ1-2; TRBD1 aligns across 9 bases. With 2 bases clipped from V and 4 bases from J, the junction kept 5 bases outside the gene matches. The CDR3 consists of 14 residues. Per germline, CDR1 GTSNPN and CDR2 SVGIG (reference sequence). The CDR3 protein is CAWSLGQGLYGYTF. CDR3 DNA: TGTGCCTGGAGTTTGGGACAGGGTCTCTATGGCTACACCTTC.

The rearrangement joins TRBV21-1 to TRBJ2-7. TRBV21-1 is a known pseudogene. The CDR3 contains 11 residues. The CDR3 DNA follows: TGTGCCGAGGGGCAGTCCTACGAGCAGTACTTC. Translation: CAEGQSYEQYF.

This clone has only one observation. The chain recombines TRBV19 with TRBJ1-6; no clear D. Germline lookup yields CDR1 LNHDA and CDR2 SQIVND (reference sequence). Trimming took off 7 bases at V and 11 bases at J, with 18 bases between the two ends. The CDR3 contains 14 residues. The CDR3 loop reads CASTPGLPGTPLHF. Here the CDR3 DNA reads TGTGCCAGTACCCCCGGGCTGCCGGGGACACCCCTCCACTTT. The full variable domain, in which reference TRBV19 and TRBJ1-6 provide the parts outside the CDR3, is DGGITQSPKYLFRKEGQNVTLSCEQNLNHDAMYWYRQDPGQGLRLIYYSQIVNDFQKGDIAEGYSVSREKKESFPLTVTSAQKNPTAFYLCASTPGLPGTPLHFGNGTRLTVT.

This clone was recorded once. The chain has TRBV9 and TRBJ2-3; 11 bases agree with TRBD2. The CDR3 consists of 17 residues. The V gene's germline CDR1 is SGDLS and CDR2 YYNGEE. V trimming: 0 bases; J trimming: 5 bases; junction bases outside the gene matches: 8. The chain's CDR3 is CASSVGSSGGAVDTQYF. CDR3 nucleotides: TGTGCCAGCAGCGTAGGTAGTAGCGGGGGGGCAGTAGATACGCAGTATTTT.

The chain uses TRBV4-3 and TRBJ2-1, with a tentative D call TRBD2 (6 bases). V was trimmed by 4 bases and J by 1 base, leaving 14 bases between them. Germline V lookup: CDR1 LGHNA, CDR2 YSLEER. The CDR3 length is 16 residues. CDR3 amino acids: CASSRVGSGSYNEQFF. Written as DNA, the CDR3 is TGCGCCAGCAGCCGAGTCGGGAGTGGGTCCTACAATGAGCAGTTCTTC.

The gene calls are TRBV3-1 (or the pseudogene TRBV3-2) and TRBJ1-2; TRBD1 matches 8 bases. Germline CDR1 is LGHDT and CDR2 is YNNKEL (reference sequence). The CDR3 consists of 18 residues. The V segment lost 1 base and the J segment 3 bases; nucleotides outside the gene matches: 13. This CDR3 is CASSQVGYRGNRDYGYTF. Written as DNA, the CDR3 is TGTGCCAGCAGCCAAGTAGGCTACAGGGGGAATCGTGACTATGGCTACACCTTC.

The CDR3 coding sequence is TGTGCCAGCAGTCAAAGCGGGGCTGGTCACGATGAGCAGTTCTTC. Translated, it gives CASSQSGAGHDEQFF. The chain links TRBV25-1 to TRBJ2-1, with 7 bases fitting TRBD2. CDR1 is MGHDK, CDR2 SYGVNS, per germline. This CDR3 region has 15 residues. V lost 5 bases to trimming and J lost 8 bases; unmatched junction nucleotides: 12.

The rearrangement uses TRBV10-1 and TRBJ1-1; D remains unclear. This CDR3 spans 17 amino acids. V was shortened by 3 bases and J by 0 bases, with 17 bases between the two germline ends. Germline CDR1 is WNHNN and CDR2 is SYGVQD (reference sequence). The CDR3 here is CASSDSRTPYLNTEAFF. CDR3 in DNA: TGCGCCAGCAGTGACTCCAGGACGCCGTATCTGAACACTGAAGCTTTCTTT.

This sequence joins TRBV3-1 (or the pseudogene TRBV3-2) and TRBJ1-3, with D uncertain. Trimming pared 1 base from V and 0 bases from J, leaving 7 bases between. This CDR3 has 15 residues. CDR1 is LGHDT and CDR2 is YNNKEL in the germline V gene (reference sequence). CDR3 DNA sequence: TGTGCCAGCAGCCAAGGGCCAGCCTCTGGAAACACCATATATTTT. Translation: CASSQGPASGNTIYF.